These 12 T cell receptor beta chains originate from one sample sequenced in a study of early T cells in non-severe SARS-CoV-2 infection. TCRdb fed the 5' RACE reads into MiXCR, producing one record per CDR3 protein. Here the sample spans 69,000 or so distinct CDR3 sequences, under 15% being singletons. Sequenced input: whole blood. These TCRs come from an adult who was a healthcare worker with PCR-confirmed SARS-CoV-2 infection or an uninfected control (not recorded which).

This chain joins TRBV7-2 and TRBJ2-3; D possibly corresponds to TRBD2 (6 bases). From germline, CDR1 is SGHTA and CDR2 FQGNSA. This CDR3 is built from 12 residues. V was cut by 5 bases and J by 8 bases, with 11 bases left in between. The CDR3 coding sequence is TGTGCCAGCAGCGTGGCCGGGGGTACGCAGTATTTT. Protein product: CASSVAGGTQYF. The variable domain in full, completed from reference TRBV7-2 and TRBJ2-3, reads GAGVSQSPSNKVTEKGKDVELRCDPISGHTALYWYRQSLGQGLEFLIYFQGNSAPDKSGLPSDRFSAERTGGSVSTLTIQRTQQEDSAVYLCASSVAGGTQYFGPGTRLTVL.

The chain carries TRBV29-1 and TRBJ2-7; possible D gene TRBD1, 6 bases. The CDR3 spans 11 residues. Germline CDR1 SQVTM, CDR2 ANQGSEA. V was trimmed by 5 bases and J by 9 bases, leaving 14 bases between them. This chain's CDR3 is CSVRTDPGQYF. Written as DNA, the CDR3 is TGCAGCGTTCGGACAGACCCCGGGCAGTACTTC.

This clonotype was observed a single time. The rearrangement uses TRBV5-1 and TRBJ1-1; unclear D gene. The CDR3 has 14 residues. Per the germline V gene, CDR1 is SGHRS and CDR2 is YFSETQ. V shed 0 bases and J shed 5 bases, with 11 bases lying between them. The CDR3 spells CASSLASLGTEAFF. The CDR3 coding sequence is TGCGCCAGCAGCTTGGCCAGTCTAGGGACTGAAGCTTTCTTT.

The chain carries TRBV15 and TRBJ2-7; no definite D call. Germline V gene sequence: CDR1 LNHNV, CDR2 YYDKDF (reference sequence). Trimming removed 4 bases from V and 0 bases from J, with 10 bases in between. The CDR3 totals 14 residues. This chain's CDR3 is CATSNRAASYEQYF. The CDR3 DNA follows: TGTGCCACCAGCAATCGAGCAGCCTCCTACGAGCAGTACTTC.

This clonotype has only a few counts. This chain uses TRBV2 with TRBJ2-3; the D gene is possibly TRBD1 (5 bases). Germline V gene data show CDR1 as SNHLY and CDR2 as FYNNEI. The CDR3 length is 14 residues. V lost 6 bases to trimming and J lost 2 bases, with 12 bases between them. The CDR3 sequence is CASRIDRYTDTQYF. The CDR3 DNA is TGTGCCAGCAGGATCGACAGATACACAGATACGCAGTATTTT.

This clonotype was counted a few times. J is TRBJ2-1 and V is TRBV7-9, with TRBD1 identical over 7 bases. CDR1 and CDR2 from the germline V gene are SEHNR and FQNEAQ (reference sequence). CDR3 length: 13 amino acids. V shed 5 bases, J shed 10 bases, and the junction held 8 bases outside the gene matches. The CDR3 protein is CASSLTGEGEQFF. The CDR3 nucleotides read TGTGCCAGCAGCCTTACAGGGGAAGGCGAGCAGTTCTTC.

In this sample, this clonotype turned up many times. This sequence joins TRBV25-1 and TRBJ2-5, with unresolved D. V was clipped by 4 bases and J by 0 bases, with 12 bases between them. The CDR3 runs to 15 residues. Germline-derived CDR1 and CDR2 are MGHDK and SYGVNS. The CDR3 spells CASSAKTTNQETQYF. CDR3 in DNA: TGTGCCAGCAGTGCGAAGACGACAAACCAAGAGACCCAGTACTTC. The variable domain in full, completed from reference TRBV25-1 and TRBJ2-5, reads EADIYQTPRYLVIGTGKKITLECSQTMGHDKMYWYQQDPGMELHLIHYSYGVNSTEKGDLSSESTVSRIRTEHFPLTLESARPSHTSQYLCASSAKTTNQETQYFGPGTRLLVL.

The CDR3 is CSVSGISGNTIYF. The CDR3 nucleotides read TGCAGCGTTTCAGGGATCTCTGGAAACACCATATATTTT. V and J are TRBV29-1 and TRBJ1-3; D perhaps matches TRBD1 (5 bases). The V end was cut by 5 bases, the J end by 0 bases, with 8 bases between. In germline, CDR1 is SQVTM, CDR2 ANQGSEA. This CDR3 spans 13 amino acids.

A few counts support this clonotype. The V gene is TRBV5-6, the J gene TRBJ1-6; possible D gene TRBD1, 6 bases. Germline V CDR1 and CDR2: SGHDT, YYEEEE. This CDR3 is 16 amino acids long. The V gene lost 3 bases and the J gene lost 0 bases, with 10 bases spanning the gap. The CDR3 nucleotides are TGTGCCAGCAGCTCAGGACAGAGCTCCTATAATTCACCCCTCCACTTT. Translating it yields CASSSGQSSYNSPLHF.

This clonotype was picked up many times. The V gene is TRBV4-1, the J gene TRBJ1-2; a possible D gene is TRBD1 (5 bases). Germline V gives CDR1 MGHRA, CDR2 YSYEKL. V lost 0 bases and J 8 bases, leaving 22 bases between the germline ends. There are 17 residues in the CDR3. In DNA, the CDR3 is TGCGCCAGCAGCCAAGACGTTAGGGGCAGCTTCCGGCAAGGCTACACCTTC. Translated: CASSQDVRGSFRQGYTF.

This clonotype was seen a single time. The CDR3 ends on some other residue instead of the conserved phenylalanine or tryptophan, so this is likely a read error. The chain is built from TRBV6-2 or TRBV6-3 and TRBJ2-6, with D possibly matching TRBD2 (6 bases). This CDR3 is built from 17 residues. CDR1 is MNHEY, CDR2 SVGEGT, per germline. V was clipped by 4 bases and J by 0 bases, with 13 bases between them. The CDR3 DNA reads TGTGCCAGCAGTTTAGCGGAGCCCCTCTCTGGGGCCAACGTCCTGACTTTA. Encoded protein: CASSLAEPLSGANVLTL.

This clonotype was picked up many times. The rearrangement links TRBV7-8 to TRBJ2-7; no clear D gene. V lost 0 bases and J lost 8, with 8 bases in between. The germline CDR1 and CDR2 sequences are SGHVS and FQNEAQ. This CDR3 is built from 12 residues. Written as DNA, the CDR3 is TGTGCCAGCAGCTTAGCGGAAAAGAAGCAGTACTTC. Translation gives CASSLAEKKQYF.